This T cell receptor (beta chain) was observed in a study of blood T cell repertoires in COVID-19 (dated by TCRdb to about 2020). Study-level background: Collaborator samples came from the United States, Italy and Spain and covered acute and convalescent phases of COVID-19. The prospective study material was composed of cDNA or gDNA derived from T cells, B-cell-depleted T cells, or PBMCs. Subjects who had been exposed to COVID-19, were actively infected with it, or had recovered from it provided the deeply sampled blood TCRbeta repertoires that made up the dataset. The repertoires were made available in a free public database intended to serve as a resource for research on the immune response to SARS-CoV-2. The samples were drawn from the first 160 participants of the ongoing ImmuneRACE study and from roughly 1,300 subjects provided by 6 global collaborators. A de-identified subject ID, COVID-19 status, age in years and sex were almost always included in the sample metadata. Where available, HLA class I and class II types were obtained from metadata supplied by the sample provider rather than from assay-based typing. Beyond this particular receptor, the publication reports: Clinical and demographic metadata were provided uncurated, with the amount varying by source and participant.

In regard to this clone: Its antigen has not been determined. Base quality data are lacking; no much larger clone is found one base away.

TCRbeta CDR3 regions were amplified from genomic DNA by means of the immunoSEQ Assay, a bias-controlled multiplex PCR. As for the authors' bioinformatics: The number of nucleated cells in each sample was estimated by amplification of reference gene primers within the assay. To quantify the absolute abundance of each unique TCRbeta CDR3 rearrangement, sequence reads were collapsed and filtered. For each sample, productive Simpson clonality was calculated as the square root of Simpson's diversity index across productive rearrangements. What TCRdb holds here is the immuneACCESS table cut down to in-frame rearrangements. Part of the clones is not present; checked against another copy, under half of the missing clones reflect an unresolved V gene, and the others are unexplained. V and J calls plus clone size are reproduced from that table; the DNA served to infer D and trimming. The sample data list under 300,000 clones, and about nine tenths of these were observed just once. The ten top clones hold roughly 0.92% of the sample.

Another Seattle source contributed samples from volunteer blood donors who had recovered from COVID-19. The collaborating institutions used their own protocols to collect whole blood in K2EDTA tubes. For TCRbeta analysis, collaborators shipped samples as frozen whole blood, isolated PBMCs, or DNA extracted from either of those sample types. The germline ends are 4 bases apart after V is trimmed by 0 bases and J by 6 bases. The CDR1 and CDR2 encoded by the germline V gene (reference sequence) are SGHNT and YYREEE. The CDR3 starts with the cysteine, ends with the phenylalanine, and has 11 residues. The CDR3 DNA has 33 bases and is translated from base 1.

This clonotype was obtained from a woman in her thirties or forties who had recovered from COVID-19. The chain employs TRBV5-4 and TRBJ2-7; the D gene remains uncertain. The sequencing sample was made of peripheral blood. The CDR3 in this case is CASSLDGEQYF. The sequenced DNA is TGTGCCAGCAGCTTGGACGGCGAGCAGTACTTC.